This T cell receptor (beta chain) was sequenced during a study of T-cell memory formation after mild COVID-19. Study results and limitations: Clones that contracted from day 15 to 85 had balanced CD4/CD8; later expanders were CD4+ biased.

This clonotype was counted only a few times. Its antigen is unknown. TCRdb reprocessed the 5' RACE reads with MiXCR, giving one entry per CDR3 protein. Of 300,000 to 350,000 distinct CDR3 sequences listed, 15% to 20% are singletons. The CDR3 is made up of 13 amino acids. Germline V CDR1 and CDR2: SGHVT, SQSDAQ. The junction had 3 bases not matched to a gene; V was cut back by 4 bases and J by 6 bases. This chain uses TRBV7-4 with TRBJ2-3, with 8 bases matching TRBD2. The sequence was collected from a man between 18 and 35 years old who had mild COVID-19 (a few samples of this study predate the infection). Cell type and time point are not known. The sequenced sample was PBMCs or a T cell subset sorted from them (not recorded which). The CDR3 sequence is CASSSAGVDTQYF. CDR3 DNA: TGTGCCAGCAGCTCAGCGGGGGTTGATACGCAGTATTTT. The full variable domain, its missing parts supplied by reference TRBV7-4 and TRBJ2-3, is GAGVSQSPRYKVAKRGRDVALRCDSISGHVTLYWYRQTLGQGSEVLTYSQSDAQRDKSGRPSGRFSAERPERSVSTLKIQRTEQGDSAVYLCASSSAGVDTQYFGPGTRLTVL.